This T cell receptor (beta chain) was profiled in a study of cytomegalovirus exposure and HLA in healthy donors. Researchers ran the PCR with 60 Vbeta and 13 Jbeta primers. Using immunoSEQ multiplex PCR, the repertoire was profiled, and TCRdb retains in-frame clones only, with some absent. The repertoire holds 100,000 to 150,000 clones, with over 70% as singletons. The receptor was derived from a woman in her forties or fifties in good health and CMV-seropositive. Input material: PBMCs.

In nucleotides, the CDR3 is TGTGCCAGCAGCCAAGATGACAGGGGAGACTATGGCTACACCTTC. Its protein is CASSQDDRGDYGYTF. This sequence joins TRBV4-2 and TRBJ1-2; 8 bases are shared with TRBD1. In germline, CDR1 is LGHNA, CDR2 YNFKEQ. J was trimmed by 3 bases and V by 0 bases; bases with no gene match: 3. The CDR3 extends over 15 amino acids.